One and the same sample provided the 16 T cell receptor beta chains below, sequenced in a study of early T cells in non-severe SARS-CoV-2 infection. TCRdb re-called the 5' RACE reads through MiXCR, storing one row per CDR3 protein. Of approximately 90,000 distinct CDR3 sequences listed, 12% are singletons. The sample in question was whole blood, obtained at baseline. The receptors originated from an adult who was a healthcare worker with PCR-confirmed SARS-CoV-2 infection or an uninfected control (not recorded which).

This clonotype was detected many times. The chain joins TRBV28 to TRBJ1-1; D may be TRBD1 (6 bases). V lost 5 bases and J lost 8, with 21 bases in between. CDR1 and CDR2 from the germline V gene are MDHEN and SYDVKM. The CDR3 contains 15 residues. CDR3 loop: CASSTNGQNFIEAFF. CDR3 nucleotides: TGTGCCAGCAGTACGAACGGACAGAACTTCATCGAAGCTTTCTTT.

J is TRBJ1-4 and V is TRBV28; D is ambiguous. This CDR3 region has 15 residues. The V gene lost 5 bases and the J gene lost 0 bases, with 10 bases spanning the gap. Germline CDR1 reads MDHEN; CDR2 reads SYDVKM. The CDR3 spells CASSPDTATNEKLFF. CDR3 nucleotides: TGTGCCAGCAGTCCGGATACCGCAACTAATGAAAAACTGTTTTTT.

This clonotype is categorized as medium-sized (0.01 to 0.1%). The rearrangement joins TRBV7-2 to TRBJ2-5; D is perhaps TRBD2 (6 bases). V lost 5 bases, J lost 7 bases, and 17 bases lay in between. There are 14 residues in the CDR3. Germline CDR1 reads SGHTA; CDR2 reads FQGNSA. CDR3 sequence (DNA): TGTGCCAGCAGCGGCGGGATCCCAAAGGGGACCCAGTACTTC. Translated, it gives CASSGGIPKGTQYF.

This chain uses TRBV24-1 with TRBJ2-5, with D uncertain. Germline loops: CDR1 KGHDR, CDR2 SFDVKD. The CDR3 runs 14 residues. Between the trimmed V and J ends, which lost 4 bases and 2 bases, there was a span of 10 bases. This chain's CDR3 is CATSEVGRQETQYF. The CDR3 DNA reads as TGTGCCACCAGTGAGGTAGGGCGGCAAGAGACCCAGTACTTC.

There are a few counts of this clonotype. The V call is TRBV20-1, the J call TRBJ1-2; no clear D. The CDR3 is 16 residues long. CDR1 is DFQATT, CDR2 SNEGSKA, per germline (reference sequence). Trimming took off 0 bases at V and 4 bases at J, with 18 bases between the two ends. CDR3 amino acids: CSAREVDSWSSYGYTF. Written as DNA, the CDR3 is TGCAGTGCTAGAGAAGTCGATAGTTGGAGTAGCTATGGCTACACCTTC.

The J gene is TRBJ1-1, the V gene TRBV11-2; D is undetermined. The CDR3 runs 14 residues. V was pared by 4 bases and J by 2 bases, with 11 bases between. From germline, CDR1 is SGHAT and CDR2 FQNNGV. CDR3 in DNA: TGTGCCAGCAGCTCATGGGAGGATAACACTGAAGCTTTCTTT. This translates into CASSSWEDNTEAFF.

This clonotype was seen a handful of times. The chain employs TRBV5-1 and TRBJ2-5; a weak D match, TRBD1 (6 bases). Per the germline V gene, CDR1 is SGHRS and CDR2 is YFSETQ. Trimming took off 2 bases at V and 0 bases at J, with 11 bases between the two ends. The CDR3 sequence is 15 residues long. CDR3 in amino acids: CASSFPRDNQETQYF. CDR3 bases: TGCGCCAGCAGCTTTCCCCGGGACAACCAAGAGACCCAGTACTTC.

V gene TRBV24-1 combines with J gene TRBJ2-2; TRBD1 is a possible D gene (6 bases). The CDR3 sequence is 14 residues long. Germline CDR1 reads KGHDR; CDR2 reads SFDVKD. V gave up 4 bases and J gave up 5 bases, with 10 bases separating them. This chain's CDR3 is CATSDRGRTGELFF. CDR3 sequence (DNA): TGTGCCACCAGTGACAGGGGAAGGACCGGGGAGCTGTTTTTT.

This clonotype is judged medium-sized. This chain connects TRBV2 to TRBJ2-7; 7 bases line up with TRBD2. This CDR3 contains 15 residues. CDR1 is SNHLY, CDR2 FYNNEI, per germline. V lost 7 bases, J lost 7 bases, and 16 bases stayed unmatched. CDR3 residues: CASNSGRERVGEQYF. The CDR3 nucleotides read TGTGCCAGCAATTCGGGGCGGGAGCGAGTCGGGGAGCAGTACTTC.

This clonotype was seen a few times. The chain employs TRBV10-3 and TRBJ2-1, with D perhaps matching TRBD1 or TRBD2 (7 bases each). The CDR3 loop spans 15 amino acids. Trimming removed 7 bases from V and 6 bases from J, with 19 bases in between. Germline V lookup: CDR1 ENHRY, CDR2 SYGVKD. For the CDR3, the DNA is TGTGCCATCACCGTAGCTCCAGGGGGGGTCAATGAGCAGTTCTTC. This encodes CAITVAPGGVNEQFF.

This clonotype was seen a few times. The rearrangement links TRBV4-1 to TRBJ2-1; 9 positions agree with TRBD1. The CDR3 sequence is 18 residues long. Germline CDR1 MGHRA, CDR2 YSYEKL. Germline trimming cut 0 bases from V and 13 bases from J; bases unmatched to any gene: 19. DNA of the CDR3: TGCGCCAGCAGCCAAGATTTAACGGGACAGGGTCCTTATCGGATTCAGTTCTTC. It encodes CASSQDLTGQGPYRIQFF.

This clonotype qualifies as medium-sized. The J gene is TRBJ1-1, the V gene TRBV20-1; D may be TRBD1 (5 bases). The CDR3 loop spans 11 amino acids. The germline V gene encodes CDR1 DFQATT and CDR2 SNEGSKA (reference sequence). Trimming took off 8 bases at V and 3 bases at J, with 10 bases between the two ends. CDR3 nucleotides: TGCAGTCCTCGGGGCCACACTGAAGCTTTCTTT. It specifies CSPRGHTEAFF.

At least ten counts were recorded for this clonotype. The gene calls are TRBV12-3 or TRBV12-4 and TRBJ1-6; D perhaps matches TRBD1 (6 bases). The CDR3 is 14 amino acids. Deletions cut 7 bases from V and 7 bases from J, with 14 bases between. CDR3: CASTLTGLNSPLHF. The CDR3 bases are TGTGCCAGCACCCTGACAGGCCTAAATTCACCCCTCCACTTT.

This clonotype was picked up many times. V gene TRBV29-1 combines with J gene TRBJ1-2, with no clear D. Germline V gene sequence: CDR1 SQVTM, CDR2 ANQGSEA. The CDR3 runs to 13 residues. The chain's CDR3 is CAGESGAVYGYTF. The CDR3 region has the DNA TGCGCGGGTGAATCCGGAGCTGTTTATGGCTACACCTTC. The full variable domain, its missing parts supplied by reference TRBV29-1 and TRBJ1-2, is SAVISQKPSRDICQRGTSLTIQCQVDSQVTMMFWYRQQPGQSLTLIATANQGSEATYESGFVIDKFPISRPNLTFSTLTVSNMSPEDSSIYLCAGESGAVYGYTFGSGTRLTVV.

The genes are TRBV20-1 and TRBJ1-5; D is unresolved. The germline gives CDR1 DFQATT, CDR2 SNEGSKA (reference sequence). Trimming cost V 3 bases and J 0 bases, with 9 bases left between them. CDR3 size: 14 residues. CDR3 region: CSARVGLSNQPQHF. CDR3 nucleotides: TGCAGTGCTAGGGTAGGCCTTAGCAATCAGCCCCAGCATTTT.

Only a few counts were recorded for this clonotype. The chain's CDR3 is CASSLALVSDTQYF. The CDR3 nucleotides are TGTGCCAGCAGCTTAGCACTAGTCTCAGATACGCAGTATTTT. The V call is TRBV7-8, the J call TRBJ2-3, with D tentatively TRBD2 (5 bases). Looked up from germline, CDR1 is SGHVS and CDR2 is FQNEAQ. This CDR3 contains 14 residues. The germline V and J ends were trimmed by 0 bases and 4 bases, with 8 bases remaining between them.